This T cell receptor beta chain stems from a study of shared clonotypes between healthy human individuals. As for the study in general: Aged between 18 and 49, the donors were a couple of women and a few men.

TCRdb's copy holds only in-frame clones and misses some; the assay was immunoSEQ multiplex PCR. The table has about 2.4 million clones, 85% to 95% seen once. V lost 4 bases and J 1 base, leaving 21 bases between the germline ends. The CDR3 contains 18 residues. CDR1 and CDR2 (germline): KGHSH, LQKENI. The sample taken for sequencing was naive CD4+ T cells sorted from blood. Documented subset: CD45RA+ positively selected. The rearrangement joins TRBV18 to TRBJ2-3, with D perhaps given as TRBD1 or TRBD2 (5 bases each). The sequence was obtained from a man aged 18 to 30 in good health. CDR3 residues: CASSLIARQKVGTDTQYF. The DNA for the CDR3 is TGTGCCAGCTCACTAATAGCGCGACAGAAAGTAGGCACAGATACGCAGTATTTT.